The clone carrying this T cell receptor beta chain was seen many times. Its antigen is unknown. The sample is drawn from a study of T cells in Graves' hyperthyroidism and ophthalmopathy. Overall study results and limits: Clonotypes that were expanded in thyroid above 0.001 mostly appeared in blood too.

V lost 4 bases to trimming and J lost 7 bases; unmatched junction nucleotides: 7. Germline V gene data show CDR1 as SGHDT and CDR2 as YYEEEE. The CDR3 totals 15 residues. Using RNA transcripts as the source, TCR beta CDR3 regions were amplified. The study used the HTBI primer set for a first-round RT-PCR of the TCR CDR3. TCRdb re-analysed the multiplex PCR reads in MiXCR, keeping a single row per CDR3 protein. The sample consists of approximately 420,000 distinct CDR3 sequences, approximately 15% of them appearing once. The sequence came from a woman aged 25-40 years with Graves' hyperthyroidism. The chain carries TRBV5-6 and TRBJ2-1; TRBD1 agrees at 11 bases. Sample: blood. CDR3 region: CASSQKDRGLNEQFF. The CDR3 coding sequence is TGTGCCAGCAGCCAGAAGGACAGGGGGCTTAATGAGCAGTTCTTC.